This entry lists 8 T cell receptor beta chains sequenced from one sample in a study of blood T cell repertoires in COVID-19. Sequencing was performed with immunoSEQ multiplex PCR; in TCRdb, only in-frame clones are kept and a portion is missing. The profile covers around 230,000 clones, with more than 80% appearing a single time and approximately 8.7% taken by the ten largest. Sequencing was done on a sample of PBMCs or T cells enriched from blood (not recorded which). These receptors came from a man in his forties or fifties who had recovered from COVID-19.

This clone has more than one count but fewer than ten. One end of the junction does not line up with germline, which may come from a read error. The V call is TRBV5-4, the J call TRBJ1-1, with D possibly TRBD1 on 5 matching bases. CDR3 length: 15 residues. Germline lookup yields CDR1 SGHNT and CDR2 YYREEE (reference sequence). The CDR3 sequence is CASSLGLQMNTEAFF. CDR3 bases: TGTGCCAGCAGTTTGGGACTGCAAATGAACACTGAAGCTTTCTTT.

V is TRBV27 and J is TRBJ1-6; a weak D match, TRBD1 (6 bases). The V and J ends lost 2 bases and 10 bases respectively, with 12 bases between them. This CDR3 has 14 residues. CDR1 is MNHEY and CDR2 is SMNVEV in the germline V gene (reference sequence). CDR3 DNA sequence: TGTGCCAGCAGTTTAAGTACAGGGAACTCACCCCTCCACTTT. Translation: CASSLSTGNSPLHF.

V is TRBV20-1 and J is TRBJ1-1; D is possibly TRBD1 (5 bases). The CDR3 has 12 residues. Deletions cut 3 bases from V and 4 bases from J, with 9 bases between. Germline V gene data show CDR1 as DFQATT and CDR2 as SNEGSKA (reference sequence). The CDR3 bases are TGCAGTGCTAGTTACGGGGGCACTGAAGCTTTCTTT. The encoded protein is CSASYGGTEAFF.

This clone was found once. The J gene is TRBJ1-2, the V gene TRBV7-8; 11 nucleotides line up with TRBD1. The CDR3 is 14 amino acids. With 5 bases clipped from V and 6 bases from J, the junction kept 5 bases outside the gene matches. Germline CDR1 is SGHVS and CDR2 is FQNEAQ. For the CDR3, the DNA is TGTGCCAGCAGCACGGGGACAGGGGGAGATGGCTACACCTTC. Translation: CASSTGTGGDGYTF. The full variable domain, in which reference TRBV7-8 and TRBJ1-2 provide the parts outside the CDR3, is GAGVSQSPRYKVAKRGQDVALRCDPISGHVSLFWYQQALGQGPEFLTYFQNEAQLDKSGLPSDRFFAERPEGSVSTLKIQRTQQEDSAVYLCASSTGTGGDGYTFGSGTRLTVV.

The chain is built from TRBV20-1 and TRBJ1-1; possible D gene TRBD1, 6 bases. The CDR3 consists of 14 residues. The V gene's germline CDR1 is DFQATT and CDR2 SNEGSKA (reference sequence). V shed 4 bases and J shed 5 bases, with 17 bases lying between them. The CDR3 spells CSANEWGLGTEAFF. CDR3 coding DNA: TGCAGTGCTAATGAATGGGGGCTTGGAACTGAAGCTTTCTTT.

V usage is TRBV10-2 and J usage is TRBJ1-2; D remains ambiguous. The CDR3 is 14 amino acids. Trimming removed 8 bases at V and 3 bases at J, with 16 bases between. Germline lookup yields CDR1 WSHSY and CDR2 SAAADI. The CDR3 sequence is CASASGILDYGYTF. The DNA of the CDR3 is TGCGCCAGCGCCTCTGGCATTCTCGACTATGGCTACACCTTC.

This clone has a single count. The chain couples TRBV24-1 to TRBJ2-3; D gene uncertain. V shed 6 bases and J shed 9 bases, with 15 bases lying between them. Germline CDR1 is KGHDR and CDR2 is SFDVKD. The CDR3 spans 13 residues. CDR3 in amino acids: CATSLTGYVTQYF. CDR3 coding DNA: TGTGCCACCAGTCTCACCGGGTACGTAACGCAGTATTTT.

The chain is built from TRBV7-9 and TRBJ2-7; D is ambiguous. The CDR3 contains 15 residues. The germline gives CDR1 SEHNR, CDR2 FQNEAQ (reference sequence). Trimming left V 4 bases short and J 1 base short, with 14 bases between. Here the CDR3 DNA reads TGTGCCAGCAGCTCTGCCTTGGGCCAATCCTACGAGCAGTACTTC. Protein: CASSSALGQSYEQYF.